Sequencing of this T cell receptor beta chain was carried out in a study of shared clonotypes between healthy human individuals. Regarding the study as a whole: Sorted-subset sequencing was shown by rarefaction to be incomplete despite large depth.

About this clone: Its antigen is unknown.

Deep-level settings were used for running the assay. Using immunoSEQ multiplex PCR, the repertoire was profiled, and TCRdb retains in-frame clones only, with some absent. The data show roughly 2.5 million clones, with just over 90% seen just once and over 0.12% held by the top ten. Donors had no recently reported acute infections or vaccinations and were HIV-negative. Only Caucasian adults living in Nashville, Tennessee served as donors. CDR1 and CDR2 (germline): SNHLY, FYNNEI. The CDR3 is made up of 13 amino acids. The V end was cut by 5 bases, the J end by 4 bases, with 12 bases between. The rearrangement joins TRBV2 to TRBJ2-7; D may be TRBD2 (5 bases). Sequences were obtained from naive CD4+ T cells sorted from blood. The subset: CD45RA+ positively selected. The sequence derives from a man aged 18 to 35 in good health. DNA of the CDR3: TGTGCCAGCAGTACTGACTACCTTTACGAGCAGTACTTC. This translates into CASSTDYLYEQYF. Drawing the rest from reference TRBV2 and TRBJ2-7, the complete variable domain is EPEVTQTPSHQVTQMGQEVILRCVPISNHLYFYWYRQILGQKVEFLVSFYNNEISEKSEIFDDQFSVERPDGSNFTLKIRSTKLEDSAMYFCASSTDYLYEQYFGPGTRLTVT.